This entry features one T cell receptor beta chain sequence. Its antigen is still unknown. CDR3 length: 14 amino acids. CDR1 is SGDLS, CDR2 YYNGEE, per germline. Trimming left V 0 bases short and J 5 bases short, with 12 bases between. The data stem from a study of T-cell reconstitution after alpha-beta-depleted transplantation in children. Construction of the TCRbeta library involved unique molecular identifiers. TCRdb independently ran MiXCR on the PCR reads; one entry per CDR3 protein. The sample comprises 500,000 to 650,000 distinct CDR3 sequences, over 9.5% of which are singletons, and about 15% rests with the top ten. Study observations and caveats: Most T-cell counts and diversity one year after the transplant came from T cells that were newly produced. Approximately two months post-transplant, alpha-beta T cells reportedly originated from several hundred expanded graft clones. TCRbeta diversity was high at day 60 in some patients (a result of surviving recipient T cells and thymic progenitors).

The rearrangement joins TRBV9 to TRBJ2-7, with D perhaps matching TRBD2 (5 bases). This TCR was recovered from a female patient between 2 and 15 years old who had a stem cell transplant for aplastic anemia, so the T cells may come from the graft donor. The sample in question was PBMCs, mostly from graft donor cells, obtained 180 days after TCRalphabeta/CD19-depleted stem cell transplant. DNA for the CDR3: TGTGCCAGCAGCGTAGGAGGGCTAGCCCACGAGCAGTACTTC. Its protein is CASSVGGLAHEQYF.